This TCR beta chain was obtained from a study of PD-1 blockade in mismatch repair-deficient tumors. The CDR3 loop spans 16 amino acids. V lost 4 bases and J lost 2, with 19 bases in between. Germline CDR1 is SGHRS and CDR2 is YFSETQ. Data came from immunoSEQ multiplex PCR; TCRdb stores just in-frame clones and leaves some out. Of 30,000 to 45,000 clones listed, approximately 85% were seen once; the top ten hold approximately 3.9%. This chain uses TRBV5-1 with TRBJ2-7, with D tentatively TRBD1 (9 bases). Sequencing used peripheral blood, obtained about 80 weeks after starting pembrolizumab. The receptor comes from an adult with mismatch repair-deficient cancer. CDR3 sequence: CASSPGGTGKTYEQYF. The CDR3 bases are TGCGCCAGCAGCCCGGGGGGGACAGGGAAGACCTACGAGCAGTACTTC.